Listed here are 32 T cell receptor beta chains from one sample, sequenced in a study of T cell repertoires in cytomegalovirus infection. MiXCR was run by TCRdb on the reads, yielding one entry per CDR3 protein. The sample shows 180,000 or so distinct CDR3 sequences, approximately 17% of them seen only once. Sequencing was carried out using CD8+ T cells from PBMCs. The receptors derive from a human donor in good health (CMV status not recorded). Some clones in this sample may be carry-over from other donors' samples.

This clonotype came up a few times. The chain uses TRBV7-9 and TRBJ2-1; D is perhaps TRBD2 (6 bases). Trimming left V 5 bases short and J 1 base short, with 12 bases between. CDR3 length: 15 amino acids. The germline gives CDR1 SEHNR, CDR2 FQNEAQ (reference sequence). The CDR3 loop is CASSRTGDSYNEQFF. The CDR3 region has the DNA TGTGCCAGCAGCAGGACGGGGGATTCCTACAATGAGCAGTTCTTC.

The chain couples TRBV12-3 or TRBV12-4 to TRBJ1-4; D is ambiguous. The CDR3 has 14 residues. V was shortened by 3 bases and J by 3 bases, with 8 bases between the two germline ends. CDR3 sequence: CASSFGSPNEKLFF. The CDR3 bases are TGTGCCAGCAGTTTCGGCTCGCCTAATGAAAAACTGTTTTTT.

This chain connects TRBV15 to TRBJ2-2; D ambiguous. V dropped 3 bases and J dropped 6 bases, with 8 bases sitting between them. Germline values: CDR1 LNHNV, CDR2 YYDKDF (reference sequence). CDR3 length: 13 residues. The CDR3 DNA reads as TGTGCCACCAGCAGGCCGGATCCCGGGGAGCTGTTTTTT. Translation gives CATSRPDPGELFF.

Of note for this clonotype: Mismatch with germline at one junction end may stem from a read error. The chain employs TRBV7-2 and TRBJ1-1, with 10 bases that match TRBD1. Germline loops: CDR1 SGHTA, CDR2 FQGNSA. The CDR3 extends over 15 amino acids. This CDR3 reads CASSPSGQGNAEAFF. The CDR3 DNA is TGTGCCAGCAGCCCCTCGGGACAGGGGAACGCTGAAGCTTTCTTT.

This clonotype was counted a few times. The rearrangement joins TRBV19 to TRBJ2-1, with D maybe TRBD1 (5 bases). V lost 10 bases and J 5 bases, leaving 15 bases between the germline ends. Germline V gives CDR1 LNHDA, CDR2 SQIVND (reference sequence). The CDR3 has 13 amino acids. The CDR3 DNA follows: TGTGCCACTGCAGGGTTCCCCAACAATGAGCAGTTCTTC. Its translation is CATAGFPNNEQFF.

In its sample, this clonotype was seen once. V gene TRBV6-5 combines with J gene TRBJ2-1; TRBD2 might be the D (5 bases). Germline assignment: CDR1 MNHEY and CDR2 SVGAGI. This CDR3 is 17 amino acids long. Trimming took off 0 bases at V and 7 bases at J, with 19 bases between the two ends. CDR3 sequence reads: CASSYSILSPPGNEQFF. DNA for the CDR3: TGTGCCAGCAGTTACTCCATACTCTCCCCACCGGGGAATGAGCAGTTCTTC.

The chain has TRBV4-2 and TRBJ2-7; D tentatively reads TRBD1 or TRBD2 (5 bases each). CDR3 length: 12 residues. Between the trimmed V and J ends, which lost 1 base and 7 bases, there was a span of 8 bases. CDR1 and CDR2 (germline): LGHNA, YNFKEQ. The CDR3 is CASSQAWGEQYF. The CDR3 nucleotides are TGTGCCAGCAGCCAAGCTTGGGGGGAGCAGTACTTC.

This chain links TRBV14 with TRBJ1-1; D gene ambiguous. Trimming took off 0 bases at V and 0 bases at J, with 17 bases between the two ends. The CDR3 runs 18 residues. CDR1 SGHDN and CDR2 FVKESK come from the germline V gene. The CDR3 region is CASSQDWREFGMNTEAFF. The DNA of the CDR3 is TGTGCCAGCAGCCAAGATTGGCGAGAATTCGGTATGAACACTGAAGCTTTCTTT.

This chain joins TRBV28 and TRBJ2-3, with 9 positions matching TRBD1. CDR3 length: 16 residues. Germline values: CDR1 MDHEN, CDR2 SYDVKM. Unmatched junction bases numbered 8, after V lost 6 bases and J lost 1 base. This CDR3 is CASRTLRDRGTDTQYF. Here the CDR3 DNA reads TGTGCCAGCAGGACCCTCCGGGACAGGGGCACAGATACGCAGTATTTT. The full variable domain, its missing parts supplied by reference TRBV28 and TRBJ2-3, is DVKVTQSSRYLVKRTGEKVFLECVQDMDHENMFWYRQDPGLGLRLIYFSYDVKMKEKGDIPEGYSVSREKKERFSLILESASTNQTSMYLCASRTLRDRGTDTQYFGPGTRLTVL.

The V and J genes are TRBV7-2 and TRBJ2-3; 13 nucleotides line up with TRBD2. The CDR3 length is 16 residues. Germline V gives CDR1 SGHTA, CDR2 FQGNSA. After removal of 1 base from V and 7 bases from J, the junction contained 5 bases not matched to a gene. The CDR3 spells CASSLELAGGEYTQYF. The CDR3 DNA is TGTGCCAGCAGCTTAGAACTAGCGGGGGGGGAGTATACGCAGTATTTT.

CDR3 bases: TGTGCCAGCAGCTCCTATTTCGCGGGGGGGGCGGAAGATACGCAGTATTTT. Residues: CASSSYFAGGAEDTQYF. V usage is TRBV7-6 and J usage is TRBJ2-3, with TRBD2 identical over 9 bases. Germline V CDR1 and CDR2: SGHVS, FNYEAQ. CDR3 length: 17 amino acids. The junction had 13 bases not matched to a gene; V was cut back by 4 bases and J by 5 bases.

V and J are TRBV19 and TRBJ1-1; D gene ambiguous. The V and J ends lost 4 bases and 8 bases respectively, with 8 bases between them. The CDR3 runs 11 residues. Germline V lookup: CDR1 LNHDA, CDR2 SQIVND (reference sequence). The CDR3 bases are TGTGCCAGTAGTACATCCAAGGAAGCTTTCTTT. This gives the protein CASSTSKEAFF.

In DNA form, the CDR3 reads TGCGCCAGCAGCCAAGAGGAGACAGGGGTTACCTACGAGCAGTACTTC. It encodes CASSQEETGVTYEQYF. This chain uses TRBV4-1 with TRBJ2-7, with 8 bases aligning to TRBD1. The CDR3 sequence is 16 residues long. Per germline, CDR1 MGHRA and CDR2 YSYEKL. V was clipped by 0 bases and J by 2 bases; unmatched bases: 6.

This clonotype was counted only a few times. V usage is TRBV29-1 and J usage is TRBJ2-1; D remains unclear. Germline lookup yields CDR1 SQVTM and CDR2 ANQGSEA. This CDR3 has 11 amino acids. Trimming took 3 bases from V and 0 from J, leaving 0 bases between them. The CDR3 DNA is TGCAGCGTTGACTCCTACAATGAGCAGTTCTTC. Translated: CSVDSYNEQFF.

This clonotype was counted many times. The chain carries TRBV7-6 and TRBJ1-5; 8 bases are a match to TRBD1. The CDR3 sequence is 15 residues long. Trimming took 5 bases from V and 9 from J; bases not matched to a gene: 12. In germline, CDR1 is SGHVS, CDR2 FNYEAQ. CDR3 DNA sequence: TGTGCCAGCAGCACCACCACCGACAGGGGAGGGCCCCAGCATTTT. Its translation is CASSTTTDRGGPQHF.

The rearrangement links TRBV7-6 to TRBJ2-1; weak D call: TRBD1 (5 bases). This CDR3 region has 16 residues. Germline loops: CDR1 SGHVS, CDR2 FNYEAQ. V gave up 5 bases and J gave up 3 bases, with 17 bases separating them. The CDR3 DNA reads as TGTGCCAGCAGCCCCTATAAAGGGGTCGGCTACAATGAGCAGTTCTTC. Translated, it gives CASSPYKGVGYNEQFF.

V and J are TRBV6-2 or TRBV6-3 and TRBJ1-5; 7 nucleotides align to TRBD1. This CDR3 comprises 14 residues. V lost 6 bases to trimming and J lost 6 bases; unmatched junction nucleotides: 8. Germline V gives CDR1 MNHEY, CDR2 SVGEGT. This CDR3 reads CASRPDRVGQPQHF. CDR3 bases: TGTGCCAGCAGACCCGACAGGGTAGGTCAGCCCCAGCATTTT.

The V and J genes are TRBV20-1 and TRBJ1-6, with TRBD1 identical over 9 bases. Germline V gives CDR1 DFQATT, CDR2 SNEGSKA (reference sequence). The ends lost 4 bases at V and 10 bases at J; junction bases unmatched: 2. CDR3 size: 12 residues. The CDR3 region has the DNA TGCAGTGCTATACAGGGGGCGTCACCCCTCCACTTT. Translated, it gives CSAIQGASPLHF.

The V gene is TRBV19, the J gene TRBJ2-2; no clear D gene. Germline CDR1 is LNHDA and CDR2 is SQIVND (reference sequence). The CDR3 length is 12 residues. V lost 3 bases to trimming and J lost 8 bases, with 7 bases between them. CDR3 bases: TGTGCCAGTAGTATCGGTCCGGGGGAGCTGTTTTTT. Protein: CASSIGPGELFF. Complete variable domain (other parts from reference TRBV19 and TRBJ2-2): DGGITQSPKYLFRKEGQNVTLSCEQNLNHDAMYWYRQDPGQGLRLIYYSQIVNDFQKGDIAEGYSVSREKKESFPLTVTSAQKNPTAFYLCASSIGPGELFFGEGSRLTVL.

This clonotype showed up just a few times. This chain links TRBV6-8 with TRBJ2-7, with D possibly TRBD2 on 5 matching bases. The CDR3 consists of 12 residues. The V gene lost 7 bases and the J gene lost 4 bases, with 11 bases spanning the gap. Germline lookup yields CDR1 MNHGY and CDR2 SAAAGT. The CDR3 coding sequence is TGTGCCAGCAATGCCAGCGGATACGAGCAGTACTTC. Translated: CASNASGYEQYF.

This clonotype was recorded only once. The CDR3 DNA reads as TGTGCCAGCAGCTTAGCGGGGCGGGGGTGGTATGGCTACACCTTC. This gives the protein CASSLAGRGWYGYTF. The chain joins TRBV7-8 to TRBJ1-2; D possibly corresponds to TRBD1 (5 bases). Between the trimmed V and J ends, which lost 0 bases and 5 bases, there was a span of 13 bases. From germline, CDR1 is SGHVS and CDR2 FQNEAQ. The CDR3 contains 15 residues. Full variable domain (outside the CDR3, taken from reference TRBV7-8 and TRBJ1-2): GAGVSQSPRYKVAKRGQDVALRCDPISGHVSLFWYQQALGQGPEFLTYFQNEAQLDKSGLPSDRFFAERPEGSVSTLKIQRTQQEDSAVYLCASSLAGRGWYGYTFGSGTRLTVV.

This chain connects TRBV14 to TRBJ2-7; perhaps TRBD1 as D (5 bases). Trimming removed 4 bases at V and 5 bases at J, with 12 bases between. This CDR3 has 13 residues. CDR1 SGHDN and CDR2 FVKESK come from the germline V gene. CDR3 sequence (DNA): TGTGCCAGCAGCCTACTCAGGGTGAACGAGCAGTACTTC. Protein: CASSLLRVNEQYF.

In nucleotides, the CDR3 is TGTGCCAGCAGTTTTGAGGAGAACACCGGGGAGCTGTTTTTT. Translated: CASSFEENTGELFF. The chain carries TRBV12-3 or TRBV12-4 and TRBJ2-2; D unresolved. The CDR3 contains 14 residues. V shed 3 bases and J shed 1 base, with 6 bases lying between them.

The chain joins TRBV6-2 or TRBV6-3 to TRBJ2-7, with 10 bases aligning to TRBD1. This CDR3 contains 16 residues. Unmatched junction bases numbered 6, after V lost 0 bases and J lost 4 bases. Germline CDR1 reads MNHEY; CDR2 reads SVGEGT. CDR3 sequence: CASSYSPGQGRYEQYF. The CDR3 region has the DNA TGTGCCAGCAGTTACTCTCCGGGACAGGGGAGATACGAGCAGTACTTC.

The chain carries TRBV6-2 or TRBV6-3 and TRBJ2-1, with 11 nucleotides matching TRBD2. Germline lookup yields CDR1 MNHEY and CDR2 SVGEGT. V trimming: 4 bases; J trimming: 7 bases; junction bases outside the gene matches: 21. The CDR3 runs 20 residues. The CDR3 loop is CASSFSLNSGGATNPNEQFF. CDR3 bases: TGTGCCAGCAGTTTCTCTCTTAATAGCGGGGGGGCAACCAATCCGAATGAGCAGTTCTTC.

Many counts were recorded for this clonotype. The J gene is TRBJ2-5, the V gene TRBV4-1; 10 bases agree with TRBD1. The CDR3 consists of 16 residues. V lost 3 bases, J lost 0 bases, and 4 bases stayed unmatched. Germline CDR1 is MGHRA and CDR2 is YSYEKL. The CDR3 sequence is CASSQAGTGDQETQYF. As DNA, the CDR3 is TGCGCCAGCAGCCAGGCCGGGACAGGGGACCAAGAGACCCAGTACTTC.

This sequence joins TRBV4-1 and TRBJ1-3, with D tentatively TRBD1 (6 bases). Germline lookup yields CDR1 MGHRA and CDR2 YSYEKL. The CDR3 covers 17 residues. V lost 4 bases, J lost 4 bases, and 20 bases lay in between. For the CDR3, the DNA is TGCGCCAGCAGCCTCCGGGGGGCCCCAGCAGCCGGAAACACCATATATTTT. This codes for CASSLRGAPAAGNTIYF.

In its sample, this clonotype was seen a few times. The genes are TRBV7-2 and TRBJ2-2, with D uncertain. CDR3 length: 13 amino acids. The germline gives CDR1 SGHTA, CDR2 FQGNSA. The V and J ends lost 5 bases and 4 bases respectively, with 8 bases between them. CDR3 coding DNA: TGTGCCAGCAGCCGTAAACTCACCGGGGAGCTGTTTTTT. This codes for CASSRKLTGELFF.

CDR3: CASSYSGGAPYNEQFF. The DNA for the CDR3 is TGTGCCAGCAGTTACTCTGGGGGGGCCCCCTACAATGAGCAGTTCTTC. The chain uses TRBV6-6 and TRBJ2-1, with D possibly matching TRBD2 (7 bases). Germline CDR1 is MNHNY and CDR2 is SVGAGI (reference sequence). The CDR3 runs to 16 residues. Trimming left V 0 bases short and J 2 bases short, with 11 bases between.

This clonotype was counted a few times. The chain combines TRBV11-1 with TRBJ2-1; D is uncertain. V lost 2 bases to trimming and J lost 2 bases, with 10 bases between them. The CDR3 is 15 residues long. CDR1 is SGHAT, CDR2 FQDESV, per germline (reference sequence). The CDR3 DNA reads TGTGCCAGCAGCTTATCCACCGTACCCTACAATGAGCAGTTCTTC. It translates to CASSLSTVPYNEQFF.

The V gene is TRBV7-9, the J gene TRBJ2-5, with D maybe TRBD2 (6 bases). V lost 3 bases and J 5 bases, leaving 19 bases between the germline ends. CDR1 is SEHNR, CDR2 FQNEAQ, per germline (reference sequence). The CDR3 totals 16 residues. The CDR3 loop is CASSFSTRAAEETQYF. CDR3 coding DNA: TGTGCCAGCAGCTTTTCGACTAGAGCTGCGGAGGAGACCCAGTACTTC.

This clonotype was counted a few times. This chain's CDR3 is CASTFSSYNEQFF. The CDR3, as DNA: TGTGCCAGCACCTTTAGCTCCTACAATGAGCAGTTCTTC. The genes are TRBV7-6 and TRBJ2-1; D not resolved. The V gene lost 7 bases and the J gene lost 0 bases, with 7 bases spanning the gap. The CDR3 totals 13 residues. Per germline, CDR1 SGHVS and CDR2 FNYEAQ.